This T cell receptor (beta chain) came from a study of graft-versus-host responses after intestinal transplantation. Study details: Multivisceral, liver-intestinal, or isolated intestinal transplants were given to recipients. The whole recipient group had anti-thymocyte globulin induction followed by tacrolimus and steroids for around 3 years.

This CDR3 comprises 14 residues. Germline CDR1 and CDR2: SGHRS and YFSETQ. With 0 bases clipped from V and 3 bases from J, the junction kept 3 bases outside the gene matches. The repertoire was sequenced with immunoSEQ multiplex PCR; TCRdb's copy has only in-frame clones and lacks some. The sample lists about 120,000 clones, around 94% seen once, with under 1.5% in the top ten. As regards this clone: Its antigen is still unknown.

Study-wide results and limits: Some GvH clones appeared in ileal mucosa or blood before recipient bone marrow. Peak levels of circulating GvH clones tracked with early post-transplant HvG declines.

Material: unstimulated CD8+ T cells sorted from spleen or lymph node cells, obtained before transplant. This chain connects TRBV5-1 to TRBJ2-7; 7 positions agree with TRBD2. The source is a human donor who was the organ donor for an intestinal transplant. The CDR3 protein is CASSLGGGSYEQYF. CDR3 sequence (DNA): TGCGCCAGCAGCTTGGGCGGCGGGAGCTACGAGCAGTACTTC.